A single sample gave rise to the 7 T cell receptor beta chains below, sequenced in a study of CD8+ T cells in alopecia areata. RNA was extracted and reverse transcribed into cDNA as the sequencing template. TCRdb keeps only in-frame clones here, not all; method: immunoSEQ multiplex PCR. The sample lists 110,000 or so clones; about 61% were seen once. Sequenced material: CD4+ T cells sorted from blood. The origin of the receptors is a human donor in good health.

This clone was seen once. The CDR3 is CASSVEPTGVQPQHF. CDR3 nucleotides: TGTGCCAGCAGCGTAGAACCGACAGGGGTTCAGCCCCAGCATTTT. The chain uses TRBV9 and TRBJ1-5; TRBD1 matches at 8 bases. The germline V gene encodes CDR1 SGDLS and CDR2 YYNGEE. This CDR3 has 15 amino acids. The J segment lost 6 bases and the V segment lost 0 bases, leaving 5 bases of the junction unmatched. The whole variable domain, remainder taken from reference TRBV9 and TRBJ1-5, is DSGVTQTPKHLITATGQRVTLRCSPRSGDLSVYWYQQSLDQGLQFLIQYYNGEERAKGNILERFSAQQFPDLHSELNLSSLELGDSALYFCASSVEPTGVQPQHFGDGTRLSIL.

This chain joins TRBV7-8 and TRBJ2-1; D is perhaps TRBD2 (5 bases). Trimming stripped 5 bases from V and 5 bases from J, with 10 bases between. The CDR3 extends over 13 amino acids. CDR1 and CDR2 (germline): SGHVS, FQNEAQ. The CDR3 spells CASSTLLDNEQFF. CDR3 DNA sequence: TGTGCCAGCAGCACCTTACTAGACAATGAGCAGTTCTTC.

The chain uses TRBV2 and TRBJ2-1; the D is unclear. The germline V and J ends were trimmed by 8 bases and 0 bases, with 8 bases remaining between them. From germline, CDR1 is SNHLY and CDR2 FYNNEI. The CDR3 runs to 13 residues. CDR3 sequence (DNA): TGTGCCAGCCGAGCGAACTCCTACAATGAGCAGTTCTTC. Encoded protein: CASRANSYNEQFF.

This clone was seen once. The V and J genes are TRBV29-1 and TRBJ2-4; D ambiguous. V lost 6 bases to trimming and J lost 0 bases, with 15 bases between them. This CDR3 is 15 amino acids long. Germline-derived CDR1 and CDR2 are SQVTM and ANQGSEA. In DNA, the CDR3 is TGCAGCGTGGGCTCCTCCGAACTAGCCAAAAACATTCAGTACTTC. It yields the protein CSVGSSELAKNIQYF.

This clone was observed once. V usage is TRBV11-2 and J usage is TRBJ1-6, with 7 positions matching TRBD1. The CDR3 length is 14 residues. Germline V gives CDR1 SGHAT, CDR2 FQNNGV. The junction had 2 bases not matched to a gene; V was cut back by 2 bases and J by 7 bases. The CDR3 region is CASSLRDSNSPLHF. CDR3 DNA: TGTGCCAGCAGCTTAAGGGACAGCAATTCACCCCTCCACTTT.

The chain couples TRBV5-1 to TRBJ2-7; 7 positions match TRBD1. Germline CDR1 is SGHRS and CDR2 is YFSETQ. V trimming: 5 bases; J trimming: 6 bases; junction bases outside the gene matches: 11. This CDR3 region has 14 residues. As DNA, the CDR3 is TGCGCCAGCAGTCACGACAGGGATAGGGGCGAGCAGTACTTC. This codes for CASSHDRDRGEQYF. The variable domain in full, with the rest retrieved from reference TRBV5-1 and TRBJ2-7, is KAGVTQTPRYLIKTRGQQVTLSCSPISGHRSVSWYQQTPGQGLQFLFEYFSETQRNKGNFPGRFSGRQFSNSRSEMNVSTLELGDSALYLCASSHDRDRGEQYFGPGTRLTVT.

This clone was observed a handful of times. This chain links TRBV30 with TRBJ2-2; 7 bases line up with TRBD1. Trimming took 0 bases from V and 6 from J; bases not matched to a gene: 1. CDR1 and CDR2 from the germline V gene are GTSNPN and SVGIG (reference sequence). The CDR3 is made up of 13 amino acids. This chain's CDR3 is CAWSVQGSGELFF. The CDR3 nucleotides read TGTGCCTGGAGTGTACAGGGGTCCGGGGAGCTGTTTTTT.